This TCR beta chain was recorded in a study of blood T cell repertoires in COVID-19. The overall study: PBMCs, B-cell-depleted T cells, or T cells provided the cDNA or gDNA that made up the material.

The CDR3 has 16 residues. V gave up 1 base and J gave up 8 bases, with 22 bases separating them. Germline assignment: CDR1 SGHTS and CDR2 YDEGEE. In the original processing: The assay estimated nucleated cells by amplifying reference gene primers. This table comes from immunoSEQ multiplex PCR, and its TCRdb copy is limited to in-frame clones, with some not included. V and J calls and clone size are those listed in that table; D and trimming were worked out from the DNA. Here the sample spans about 160,000 clones, approximately 82% being singletons. The chain links TRBV5-8 to TRBJ2-7; D unclear. The sample was peripheral blood. This clonotype was sampled from a woman aged 80 or over with acute or convalescent COVID-19. This chain's CDR3 is CASSLLPSSSPWQQYF. DNA of the CDR3: TGTGCCAGCAGCTTGCTCCCCTCTTCCTCCCCGTGGCAGCAGTACTTC.